This entry lists 19 T cell receptor beta chains sequenced from one sample in a study of OX40 agonist ivuxolimab in advanced cancers. The protocol was immunoSEQ multiplex PCR, while the TCRdb copy is restricted to in-frame clones and leaves out a portion. The sample holds tens of thousands of clones, approximately 81% seen once. Sequenced here: CD4+ or CD8+ T cells sorted from blood, sampled in a trial of the OX40 agonist ivuxolimab. All receptors derive from an adult with an advanced solid tumor such as melanoma, head and neck, liver or kidney cancer.

The CDR3 DNA sequence: TGTGCCAGCAGTTTTAAGACAGGGGGCTACGAGCAGTACTTC. As protein: CASSFKTGGYEQYF. The rearrangement uses TRBV28 and TRBJ2-7; TRBD1 agrees at 9 bases. The CDR3 contains 14 residues. J lost 3 bases, V lost 3 bases, and 3 bases had no gene match. The V gene's germline CDR1 is MDHEN and CDR2 SYDVKM.

This clone occurred a few times. V usage is TRBV6-4 and J usage is TRBJ1-6; no clear D gene. Germline CDR1 MRHNA, CDR2 SNTAGT. This CDR3 is 13 amino acids long. Trimming removed 3 bases at V and 6 bases at J, with 6 bases between. CDR3 sequence: CASSEGSNSPLHF. The CDR3 DNA follows: TGTGCCAGCAGTGAGGGCAGTAATTCACCCCTCCACTTT.

The chain combines TRBV5-1 with TRBJ1-1; D unclear. Germline loops: CDR1 SGHRS, CDR2 YFSETQ. The CDR3 covers 11 residues. The V end lost 0 bases, the J end lost 10 bases, and 7 bases lay between the germline ends. CDR3 amino acids: CASSLGKGAFF. CDR3 DNA sequence: TGCGCCAGCAGCTTGGGAAAAGGAGCTTTCTTT.

The rearrangement uses TRBV28 and TRBJ2-2; the match to TRBD2 covers 7 bases. This CDR3 region has 16 residues. Germline CDR1 MDHEN, CDR2 SYDVKM. Losses at the gene ends were 11 bases for V and 1 base for J; bases not matched to a gene: 13. This chain's CDR3 is CAASLGLAVNTGELFF. The CDR3 DNA reads TGTGCCGCTTCTTTGGGCCTAGCGGTGAACACCGGGGAGCTGTTTTTT.

This clone occurred many times. The chain is built from TRBV10-1 and TRBJ2-7, with 9 nucleotides matching TRBD2. The germline V gene has CDR1 WNHNN and CDR2 SYGVQD (reference sequence). Trimming cost V 6 bases and J 3 bases; bases outside gene matches: 6. CDR3 length: 14 amino acids. CDR3 residues: CASSKTSGGYEQYF. The DNA of the CDR3 is TGCGCCAGCAGCAAGACTAGCGGAGGCTACGAGCAGTACTTC.

This chain connects TRBV4-2 to TRBJ2-2, with 8 bases identical to TRBD2. The CDR3 sequence is 15 residues long. In germline, CDR1 is LGHNA, CDR2 YNFKEQ. Trimming took 1 base from V and 7 from J; bases not matched to a gene: 5. CDR3 residues: CASSQVASGYGELFF. The CDR3 nucleotides are TGTGCCAGCAGCCAAGTTGCTAGCGGGTACGGGGAGCTGTTTTTT.

This clone turned up a few times. The chain combines TRBV7-3 with TRBJ1-3, with 8 positions matching TRBD1. The V and J ends lost 8 bases and 4 bases, in that order; junction bases with no gene match: 7. The CDR3 spans 14 residues. Germline V gene sequence: CDR1 SGHTA, CDR2 FQGTGA. CDR3 protein: CASGRTGTGNTIYF. For the CDR3, the DNA is TGTGCCAGCGGCAGGACAGGGACAGGAAACACCATATATTTT.

The chain employs TRBV7-6 and TRBJ2-5; D is undetermined. The CDR3 is made up of 12 amino acids. The germline gives CDR1 SGHVS, CDR2 FNYEAQ. The V and J ends lost 0 bases and 3 bases respectively, with 2 bases between them. The CDR3 bases are TGTGCCAGCAGCTTAGCGGAAGAGACCCAGTACTTC. This translates into CASSLAEETQYF.

The rearrangement links TRBV4-3 to TRBJ2-1; D unclear. This CDR3 has 15 amino acids. Germline assignment: CDR1 LGHNA and CDR2 YSLEER. V shed 8 bases and J shed 0 bases, with 14 bases lying between them. The CDR3 sequence is CASSEALSSYNEQFF. The CDR3, as DNA: TGCGCCAGCTCGGAAGCGTTGAGCTCCTACAATGAGCAGTTCTTC.

This clone has a single count. The chain combines TRBV7-9 with TRBJ1-2, with 9 nucleotides matching TRBD1. CDR3 length: 15 residues. Trimming took 6 bases from V and 2 from J; bases not matched to a gene: 7. The V gene's germline CDR1 is SEHNR and CDR2 FQNEAQ (reference sequence). The CDR3 DNA follows: TGTGCCAGCAGTTCATCGACAGGGGGGAACTATGGCTACACCTTC. Translated: CASSSSTGGNYGYTF.

This clone has only one observation. The chain joins TRBV18 to TRBJ2-7; 12 bases are a match to TRBD1. Germline V gives CDR1 KGHSH, CDR2 LQKENI. The junction had 9 bases not matched to a gene; V was cut back by 3 bases and J by 3 bases. The CDR3 runs to 17 residues. In DNA form, the CDR3 reads TGTGCCAGCTCACCGATGATGGGACAGGGGGCTTACTACGAGCAGTACTTC. Translated: CASSPMMGQGAYYEQYF.

The rearrangement uses TRBV6-6 and TRBJ2-1, with D hard to call. CDR1 is MNHNY, CDR2 SVGAGI, per germline (reference sequence). With 2 bases removed from V and 4 bases from J, the gap between germline ends came to 15 bases. The CDR3 length is 16 residues. Written as DNA, the CDR3 is TGTGCCAGCAGTTACCCCAGCTCCCCGAGATACAATGAGCAGTTCTTC. Amino acids: CASSYPSSPRYNEQFF.

The gene calls are TRBV10-1 and TRBJ2-7; TRBD1 aligns across 8 bases. Germline V gene sequence: CDR1 WNHNN, CDR2 SYGVQD (reference sequence). CDR3 size: 12 residues. V shed 6 bases and J 7 bases; nucleotides not matched to a gene: 5. The CDR3 DNA reads as TGCGCCAGCAGCGAAACAGGGGGGGAGCAGTACTTC. Its translation is CASSETGGEQYF.

This sequence joins TRBV7-2 and TRBJ1-2, with D hard to call. The germline V gene has CDR1 SGHTA and CDR2 FQGNSA. The CDR3 consists of 13 residues. Trimming left V 3 bases short and J 6 bases short, with 11 bases between. In DNA, the CDR3 is TGTGCCAGCAGCTTTCTGGGTAGGAATGGCTACACCTTC. Translating gives CASSFLGRNGYTF.

Only one count was recorded for this clone. The rearrangement uses TRBV4-2 and TRBJ1-4; 7 nucleotides match TRBD1. This CDR3 comprises 17 residues. The germline V gene encodes CDR1 LGHNA and CDR2 YNFKEQ. The junction had 9 bases not matched to a gene; V was cut back by 1 base and J by 4 bases. The CDR3 nucleotides are TGTGCCAGCAGCCAAGCAGGGGGGTCTTCTTATAATGAAAAACTGTTTTTT. It translates to CASSQAGGSSYNEKLFF.

The chain links TRBV5-1 to TRBJ2-1; 8 nucleotides line up with TRBD1. Looked up from germline, CDR1 is SGHRS and CDR2 is YFSETQ. The CDR3 sequence is 15 residues long. V shed 4 bases and J 4 bases; nucleotides not matched to a gene: 7. The chain's CDR3 is CASSPEGQDYNEQFF. The CDR3 DNA reads as TGCGCCAGCAGCCCGGAGGGACAGGATTACAATGAGCAGTTCTTC.

The rearrangement joins TRBV5-4 to TRBJ2-2; 7 bases line up with TRBD2. Per the germline V gene, CDR1 is SGHNT and CDR2 is YYREEE (reference sequence). V lost 1 base and J lost 6; bases outside the gene matches: 9. The CDR3 is made up of 16 amino acids. The CDR3 region has the DNA TGTGCCAGCAGCTTGCTGCTAGCGGTGGAACCCGGGGAGCTGTTTTTT. It yields the protein CASSLLLAVEPGELFF.

The chain employs TRBV5-6 and TRBJ2-7; D gene ambiguous. V gave up 0 bases and J gave up 2 bases, with 6 bases separating them. Germline loops: CDR1 SGHDT, CDR2 YYEEEE. CDR3 size: 13 residues. CDR3 nucleotides: TGTGCCAGCAGCTTGGACGGACCCTACGAGCAGTACTTC. Translated: CASSLDGPYEQYF.

This clone was seen a few times. The chain combines TRBV5-4 with TRBJ2-7; 14 bases are shared with TRBD2. Germline CDR1 SGHNT, CDR2 YYREEE (reference sequence). V lost 4 bases, J lost 7 bases, and 7 bases stayed unmatched. The CDR3 sequence is 15 residues long. In DNA form, the CDR3 reads TGTGCCAGCAGCGGCGGGACTAGCGGGAGAGGGGAGCAGTACTTC. The encoded protein is CASSGGTSGRGEQYF.